This T cell receptor beta chain emerged from a study of T-cell reconstitution after alpha-beta-depleted transplantation in children. Study observations and caveats: Reported findings indicate that, about two months after transplant, alpha-beta T cells came from several hundred expanded clones, which were derived from non-depleted graft cells.

Unique molecular identifiers were incorporated during preparation of the TCRbeta library. TCRdb redid the calling of the PCR reads with MiXCR, one entry per CDR3 protein. This table holds around 580,000 distinct CDR3 sequences, under 30% found once. The table lists this clonotype with many counts. Its matching antigen is unknown. CDR3 length: 11 amino acids. V was trimmed by 6 bases and J by 6 bases, leaving 9 bases between them. In germline, CDR1 is DFQATT, CDR2 SNEGSKA (reference sequence). This TCR was recovered from a boy younger than two who had a stem cell transplant for acute myeloid leukemia, so the T cells may come from the graft donor. This sample comprised PBMCs, mostly from graft donor cells, obtained 360 days after TCRalphabeta/CD19-depleted stem cell transplant. This chain uses TRBV20-1 with TRBJ2-1; tentative D call: TRBD1 (6 bases). The CDR3 nucleotides are TGCAGTGCAAACAGGGTCAATGAGCAGTTCTTC. Its translation is CSANRVNEQFF.